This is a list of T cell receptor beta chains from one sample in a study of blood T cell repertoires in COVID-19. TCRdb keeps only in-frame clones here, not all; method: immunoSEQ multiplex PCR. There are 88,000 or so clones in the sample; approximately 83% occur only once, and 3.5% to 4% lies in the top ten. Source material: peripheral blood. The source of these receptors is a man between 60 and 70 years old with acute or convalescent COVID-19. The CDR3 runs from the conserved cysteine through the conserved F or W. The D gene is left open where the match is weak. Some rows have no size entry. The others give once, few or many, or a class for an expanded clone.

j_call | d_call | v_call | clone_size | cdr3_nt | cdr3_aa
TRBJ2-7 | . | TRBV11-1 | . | TGTGCCAGCAGCTCAACCTACGAGCAGTACTTC | CASSSTYEQYF
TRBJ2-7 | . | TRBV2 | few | TGTGCCAGCAGCCCCACCTACGAGCAGTACTTC | CASSPTYEQYF
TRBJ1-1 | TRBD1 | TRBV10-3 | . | TGTGCCATCAGTGGGACAGGGGGCTTGAACACTGAAGCTTTCTTT | CAISGTGGLNTEAFF
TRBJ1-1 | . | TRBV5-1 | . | TGCGCCAGCAGGCCAGGGATGAACACTGAAGCTTTCTTT | CASRPGMNTEAFF
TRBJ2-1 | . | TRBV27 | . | TGTGCCAGCACGAGTGGATTGCGGGTACATGAGCAGTTCTTC | CASTSGLRVHEQFF
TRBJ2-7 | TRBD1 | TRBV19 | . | TGTGCCAGTAGTGCGCAATCGGGACAGGGGGGCTACGAGCAGTACTTC | CASSAQSGQGGYEQYF
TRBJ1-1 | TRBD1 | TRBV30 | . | TGTGCCTGCCGACGCTCCGGGACAGGGGACACTGAAGCTTTCTTT | CACRRSGTGDTEAFF
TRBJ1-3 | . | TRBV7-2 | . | TGTGCCAGCAGCTTCGCCCCAGGGAAGGTGGACACCATATATTTT | CASSFAPGKVDTIYF
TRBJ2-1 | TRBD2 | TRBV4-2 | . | TGTGCCAGCAGCCGAACTAGCGGGGGGGACAATGAGCAGTTCTTC | CASSRTSGGDNEQFF
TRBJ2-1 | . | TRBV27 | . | TGTGCCAGCAGCTTCAGGGATGAGCAGTTCTTC | CASSFRDEQFF
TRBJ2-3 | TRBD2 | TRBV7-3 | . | TGTGCCAGCAGCTTAATAGCGGGGGCCACAGATACGCAGTATTTT | CASSLIAGATDTQYF
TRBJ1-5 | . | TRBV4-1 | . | TGCGCCAGCAGCCAAGACGGCGGAAGCAATCAGCCCCAGCATTTT | CASSQDGGSNQPQHF
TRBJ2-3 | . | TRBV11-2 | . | TGTGCCAGCAGCTTAGATCTGTGGGGAGGAGACACAGATACGCAGTATTTT | CASSLDLWGGDTDTQYF
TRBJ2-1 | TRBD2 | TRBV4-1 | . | TGCGCCAGCAGCCAAGATCTTTTCGGACTAGCGGGAGGAACGTACAATGAGCAGTTCTTC | CASSQDLFGLAGGTYNEQFF
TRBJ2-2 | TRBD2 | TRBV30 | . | TGTGCCTGGAGTGTAACCTACGGTCTAGCGGGAGAAACCGGGGAGCTGTTTTTT | CAWSVTYGLAGETGELFF
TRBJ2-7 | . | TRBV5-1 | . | TGCGCCAGCAGCTTGGAGGGACATCCGACCTACGAGCAGTACTTC | CASSLEGHPTYEQYF
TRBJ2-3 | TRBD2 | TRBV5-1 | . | TGCGCCAGCAGTGAGCGGGGGGGGCGCACAGATACGCAGTATTTT | CASSERGGRTDTQYF
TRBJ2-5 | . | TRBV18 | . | TGTGCCAGCTCATTGCAGGCGGGCCAAGAGACCCAGTACTTC | CASSLQAGQETQYF
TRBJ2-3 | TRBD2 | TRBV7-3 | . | TGTGCCAGCAGCTCCATAGCGGGGGGCAGCACAGATACGCAGTATTTT | CASSSIAGGSTDTQYF
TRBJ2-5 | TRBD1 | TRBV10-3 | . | TGTGCCATCAGAGGGACAGGGGTAGAGGAAGAGACCCAGTACTTC | CAIRGTGVEEETQYF
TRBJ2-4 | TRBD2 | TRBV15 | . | TGTGCCACCAGCAGAGGCCCCGGGACTAGCGGGAGGGCAACCAAAAACATTCAGTACTTC | CATSRGPGTSGRATKNIQYF
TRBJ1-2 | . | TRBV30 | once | TGTGCCAACAACAGGGATTTGGGCTACACCTTC | CANNRDLGYTF
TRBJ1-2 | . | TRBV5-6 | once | TGTGCCAGCAGCCCAGTGGACAACCTCTATGGCTACACCTTC | CASSPVDNLYGYTF
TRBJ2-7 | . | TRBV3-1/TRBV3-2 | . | TGTGCCAGCAGCCAAGCACGGACAGACTACGAGCAGTACTTC | CASSQARTDYEQYF
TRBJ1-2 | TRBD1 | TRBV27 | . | TGTGCCAGCAGTGGACAGGGTACCCCCCTTGGCTACACCTTC | CASSGQGTPLGYTF
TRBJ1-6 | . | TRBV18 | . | TGTGCCAGCTCACAACTTAGCTCCTATAATTCACCCCTCCACTTT | CASSQLSSYNSPLHF
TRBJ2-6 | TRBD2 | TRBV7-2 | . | TGTGCCAGCAGCTTGCGGGAGGAGGGGGCCAACGTCCTGACTTTC | CASSLREEGANVLTF
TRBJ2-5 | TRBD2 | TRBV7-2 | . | TGTGCCAGCAGCTTAGTTCAGAGCGGGGGTGAGACCCAGTACTTC | CASSLVQSGGETQYF
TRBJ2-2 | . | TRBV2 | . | TGTGCCAGCAGTGAATCACCCAGGGATGGTTCGACCGGGGAGCTGTTTTTT | CASSESPRDGSTGELFF
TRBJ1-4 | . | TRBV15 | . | TGTGCCACCAGCAGATTAGCGGGGGTTTCGACTAATGAAAAACTGTTTTTT | CATSRLAGVSTNEKLFF
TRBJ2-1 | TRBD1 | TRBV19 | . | TGTGCCAGTAGTTCAAGACAGGGGGCCAATGAGCAGTTCTTC | CASSSRQGANEQFF
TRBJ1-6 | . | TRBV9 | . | TGTGCCAGCAGCGTTGGACAGACTATAAATTCACCCCTCCACTTT | CASSVGQTINSPLHF
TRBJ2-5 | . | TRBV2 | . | TGTGCCAGCAGTGAAAAGGGGGAGACCCAGTACTTC | CASSEKGETQYF
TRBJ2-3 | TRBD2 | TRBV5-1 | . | TGCGCCAGCAGCCTGGGGACGGGGGGGACAGATACGCAGTATTTT | CASSLGTGGTDTQYF
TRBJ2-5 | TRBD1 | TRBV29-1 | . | TGCAGCGTTGAGGGTCGGACAGGATTCCAAGAGACCCAGTACTTC | CSVEGRTGFQETQYF
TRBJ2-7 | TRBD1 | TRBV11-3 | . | TGTGCCAGCAGCTTAGGACAGGGTCCCTACGAGCAGTACTTC | CASSLGQGPYEQYF
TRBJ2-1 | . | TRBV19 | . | TGTGCCAGTAGGTTGAGCTCCTACAATGAGCAGTTCTTC | CASRLSSYNEQFF
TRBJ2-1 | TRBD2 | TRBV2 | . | TGTGCCAGCAGGGCTAGCGGGAGGGGTTCCTACAATGAGCAGTTCTTC | CASRASGRGSYNEQFF
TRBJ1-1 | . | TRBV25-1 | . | TGTGCCAGCAGTGAATACCCCAACGCGGCTGAAGCTTTCTTT | CASSEYPNAAEAFF
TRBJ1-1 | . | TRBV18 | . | TGTGCCAGCTCACCGGACCCAGGGTTTAGCACTGAAGCTTTCTTT | CASSPDPGFSTEAFF
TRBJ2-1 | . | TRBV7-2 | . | TGTGCCAGCAGCATCCTCGGGGATAACTACAATGAGCAGTTCTTC | CASSILGDNYNEQFF
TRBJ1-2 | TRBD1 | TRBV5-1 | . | TGCGCCAGCAGCCTAGACAGGGGCTATGGCTACACCTTC | CASSLDRGYGYTF
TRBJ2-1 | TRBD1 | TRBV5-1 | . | TGCGCCAACAGCATTACAGGGGATTCCTACAATGAGCAGTTCTTC | CANSITGDSYNEQFF
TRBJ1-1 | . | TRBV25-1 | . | TGTGCCAGCAGTGGAGGGAGGGCCTACACTGAAGCTTTCTTT | CASSGGRAYTEAFF
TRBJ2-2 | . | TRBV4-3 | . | TGCGCCAGCAGCCTCCGACTGCGATCGAACACCGGGGAGCTGTTTTTT | CASSLRLRSNTGELFF
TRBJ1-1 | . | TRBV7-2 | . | TGTGCCAGCAGCTTATTTTCAGAGAACACTGAAGCTTTCTTT | CASSLFSENTEAFF
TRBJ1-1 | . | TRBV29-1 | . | TGCAGCGTTGTTTGGGCAGGGGCTCTCGCTGAAGCTTTCTTT | CSVVWAGALAEAFF
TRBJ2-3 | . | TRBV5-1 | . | TGCGCCAGCAGCTTCCTTACTTTCACAGATACGCAGTATTTT | CASSFLTFTDTQYF
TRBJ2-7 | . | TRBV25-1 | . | TGTGCCTGCGAGGGCAGGGGTACCTACGAGCAGTACTTC | CACEGRGTYEQYF
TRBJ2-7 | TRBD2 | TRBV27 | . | TGTGCCAGCAGCCTAGCGGGAGTAGCATACGAGCAGTACTTC | CASSLAGVAYEQYF